The rows below give T cell receptor beta chains drawn from one sample of a study of kidney transplant recipient with SARS-CoV-2 infection. MiXCR, applied by TCRdb to the reads, yields one record per CDR3 protein. Here the sample spans fewer than 250,000 distinct CDR3 sequences, under 35% being singletons. The sequenced sample was a blood sample, obtained at baseline and on roughly day 110 from a kidney transplant recipient. The receptors originated from a male patient aged 25-45 years who had COVID-19 and was a kidney transplant recipient. The T cells may partly be graft donor cells. Each CDR3 is given with its conserved first and last residue. A D gene is named only where the DNA matches it firmly. Clone size is stated in some rows and not others, as once, few, many or a class when expanded.

J gene	V gene	D gene	clone size	CDR3 DNA	CDR3 protein
TRBJ2-1	TRBV7-9	TRBD2	.	TGTGCCAGCAGCGTAGCGGGCGGCGGTGAGCAGTTCTTC	CASSVAGGGEQFF
TRBJ2-3	TRBV28	.	many	TGTGCCAGCAGACTGGGACGGCGCACAGATACGCAGTATTTT	CASRLGRRTDTQYF
TRBJ1-1	TRBV5-1	.	many	TGCGCCAGCAGCTTGGACGTGAACACTGAAGCTTTCTTT	CASSLDVNTEAFF
TRBJ2-7	TRBV20-1	TRBD1	many	TGCAGTGCTAGAGAGGGACAGGCACCCTCCTACGAGCAGTACTTC	CSAREGQAPSYEQYF
TRBJ1-3	TRBV4-1	.	many	TGCGCCAGCAGCCAAAGAGGGAGCGGAAGCTACTCTGGAAACACCATATATTTT	CASSQRGSGSYSGNTIYF
TRBJ2-1	TRBV5-6	.	.	TGTGCCAGCAGCCCGCGACTAGCGAGGGGGCCATGGCAGTTCTTC	CASSPRLARGPWQFF
TRBJ2-1	TRBV9	TRBD2	few	TGTGCCAGCAGCGTAGGCGGGAGGGCCCGGAATGAGCAGTTCTTC	CASSVGGRARNEQFF
TRBJ2-4	TRBV20-1	.	few	TGCAGTGCTAGAAACGACAGGTCGGGGTGGGCCAAAAACATTCAGTACTTC	CSARNDRSGWAKNIQYF
TRBJ1-2	TRBV10-1	.	.	TGCGCCAGCAGTGGAATATTAAGATCGCGAAAGGCCTATGGCTACACCTTC	CASSGILRSRKAYGYTF
TRBJ2-6	TRBV4-3	.	.	TGCGCCAGCAGCTATTCCCCAGGACGTCACAAAGTCGGGCCAACCCTGACTTTC	CASSYSPGRHKVGPTLTF
TRBJ2-1	TRBV10-1	TRBD2	.	TGCGCCAGCAGTGAGTCGGCTAGCGGGAGTGTTCAGTTCTTC	CASSESASGSVQFF
TRBJ2-1	TRBV3-1	TRBD2	many	TGTGCCAGCAGCCGTCAGAGGGGGAGCGGGAGTCCTTACAATGAGCAGTTCTTC	CASSRQRGSGSPYNEQFF
TRBJ2-5	TRBV3-1	.	once	TGTGCCAGCAGCTTGACGGGTCCCATTTCTTTCTCTGAGACCCAGTACTTC	CASSLTGPISFSETQYF
TRBJ2-5	TRBV7-2	.	.	TGTGCCAGCAGCCCGGCTCTGGGGGGAGGAGTTGAGACCCAGTACTTC	CASSPALGGGVETQYF
TRBJ1-4	TRBV15	TRBD1	many	TGTGCCACCAGCGCTCGACAGGGCCGAGCAGAAAAACTGTTTTTT	CATSARQGRAEKLFF
TRBJ2-1	TRBV18	TRBD2	.	TGTGCCAGCCCAGACGGGAGGCGAAACAATGAGCAGTTCTTC	CASPDGRRNNEQFF
TRBJ2-5	TRBV7-3	.	.	TGTACCAGCAGCTTAGGGCTAGGGCAGGGCGGAGAGACCCAGTACTTC	CTSSLGLGQGGETQYF
TRBJ1-1	TRBV20-1	.	.	TGCAGTGCTAGTCAAGGCGGTGGAGCTTTCTTT	CSASQGGGAFF
TRBJ2-3	TRBV21-1	.	many	TGTGCCAGCAGACAGTATCTAGCTACAGTCATGCAAGATACGCAGTATTTT	CASRQYLATVMQDTQYF
TRBJ2-3	TRBV21-1	.	many	TGTGCCAGCAGTCGAGTAATAGCTACAGTCATGCAAGATACGCAGTATTTT	CASSRVIATVMQDTQYF
TRBJ1-2	TRBV20-1	.	.	TGCAGTGCTACCAAGAGGCTGCTTCGAAAGACCTATGGCTACACCTTC	CSATKRLLRKTYGYTF
TRBJ1-2	TRBV5-5	TRBD1	medium-sized	TGTGCCAGCAGCCAGTCCGGGACAGGGGTGTACTATGGCTACACCTTC	CASSQSGTGVYYGYTF
TRBJ1-2	TRBV7-5	.	many	.	CISVPEEVHEVGKTYGYTF
TRBJ1-2	TRBV7-2	.	many	TGTGCCAGCAACCCTGAGGGTGGGCGCATTTATGGCTACACCTTC	CASNPEGGRIYGYTF
TRBJ2-2	TRBV6-2/TRBV6-3	.	many	TGTGCCAGCAGTTACTCGACTAGCACCGGGGAGCTGTTTTTT	CASSYSTSTGELFF
TRBJ2-2	TRBV28	TRBD1	many	TGTGCCACAGCTACAGGGGGCGGCGGGGAGCTGTTTTTT	CATATGGGGELFF
TRBJ1-2	TRBV7-5	.	.	.	CISVLEPHAEVGKIYGYTF
TRBJ2-4	TRBV28	.	.	TGTGCCGGCAGGCCCCACGGTAAAAACATTCAGTACTTC	CAGRPHGKNIQYF
TRBJ2-1	TRBV7-2	.	.	TGTGCCAGCAGCTTAGTAACTGGTCCCTCCTACAATGGGCAGTTCTTC	CASSLVTGPSYNGQFF
TRBJ2-1	TRBV18	.	many	TGTGCCAGCTCACCGGGACATCTGTCCCATGAGCAGTTCTTC	CASSPGHLSHEQFF
TRBJ1-2	TRBV30	.	many	TGTGCCTGGAGTATAGCCGCAGTAGATGGCTACACCTTC	CAWSIAAVDGYTF
TRBJ2-6	TRBV19	.	few	TGTGCCAGTAGTTTCCCCCGGGGGACTGGGGCCAACGTCCTGACTTTC	CASSFPRGTGANVLTF
TRBJ2-1	TRBV20-1	.	.	TGCAGTGTGGGGGGGCCCTCATACAGTGAGCAGTTCTTC	CSVGGPSYSEQFF
TRBJ1-2	TRBV20-1	.	.	TGCAGTGCTAGAGTCGGGGTGGCGGGATCAGACTATGGCTACACCTTC	CSARVGVAGSDYGYTF
TRBJ2-7	TRBV20-1	.	many	TGCAGTGCTAGAGATATTGGGGGCCCACGGGTTGGCGAGCAGTACTTC	CSARDIGGPRVGEQYF
TRBJ1-2	TRBV11-2	.	many	TGTGCCAGCAGCGTCGCAGTAACAAGCAGAAAGACCTATGGCTACACCTTC	CASSVAVTSRKTYGYTF
TRBJ1-2	TRBV10-1	.	many	TGCGCCAGCAGTGACGCGTCAAGATCGCGAAAGACCTATGGCTACACCTTC	CASSDASRSRKTYGYTF
TRBJ2-1	TRBV19	.	many	TGTGCCAGTAGTCCCTGGGTTAGTCGGAATGAGCAGTTCTTC	CASSPWVSRNEQFF
TRBJ2-6	TRBV7-9	.	many	TGTGCCAGCAGCTTAGGGGCTGCCACAGGGTCTGGGGCCAACGTCCTGACTTTC	CASSLGAATGSGANVLTF
TRBJ1-2	TRBV11-1	.	many	TGTGCCAGCAGCGCCGACGGTAAGGCTGGAAAGACCTATGGCTACACCTTC	CASSADGKAGKTYGYTF
TRBJ1-2	TRBV27	TRBD1	many	TGTGCCAGCAGTTCACAGGGGGCGGACGGCTACACCTTC	CASSSQGADGYTF
TRBJ1-2	TRBV19	TRBD1	many	TGTGCCAGTACCGCGACAGGGAAAGGATATGGCTACACCTTC	CASTATGKGYGYTF
TRBJ2-3	TRBV24-1	.	many	TGTGCCACCAGTGGAATAGGTGGCACAGATACGCAGTATTTT	CATSGIGGTDTQYF
TRBJ1-6	TRBV20-1	.	many	TGCAGTGCTAGAGAACAAGGGAGGTCCTATAATTCACCCCTCCACTTT	CSAREQGRSYNSPLHF
TRBJ2-1	TRBV24-1	TRBD1	many	TGTGCCACCAGCCGACAGGGGACGAATGCCGCCTACAATGAGCAGTTCTTC	CATSRQGTNAAYNEQFF
TRBJ1-1	TRBV9	.	few	TGTGCCAGCAGCGTAGAAGGGCCCCGCGGAGCTTTCTTT	CASSVEGPRGAFF
TRBJ2-3	TRBV9	.	.	TGTGCCAGCAGCGTAGAAAGCGGTGGCACAGATACGCAGTATTTT	CASSVESGGTDTQYF
TRBJ1-1	TRBV5-4	.	few	TGTGCCAGCAGCACTTCCCGGGACAACTTGGGGGCTTTCTTT	CASSTSRDNLGAFF
TRBJ2-1	TRBV2	.	many	TGTGCCAGCAGTGACCTGCCGGGGAGTAGCGGACCAAACAATGAGCAGTTCTTC	CASSDLPGSSGPNNEQFF
TRBJ1-2	TRBV11-1	.	many	TGTGCCAGCAGCACGGGTAGTAAGGCTGGAAAGACCTATGGCTACACCTTC	CASSTGSKAGKTYGYTF
TRBJ2-7	TRBV5-5	TRBD1	.	TGTGCCAGCAGCTCTACAGGGGACTACGAGCAGTACTTC	CASSSTGDYEQYF
TRBJ1-6	TRBV3-1	.	many	TGTGCCAGCAACCTTCGGGGGGTTGATAATTCACCCCTCCACTTT	CASNLRGVDNSPLHF
TRBJ2-2	TRBV3-1	.	many	TGTGCCAGCAGCAGAGGTCATCCCATTTCAGGCTTGACCGGGGAGCTGTTTTTT	CASSRGHPISGLTGELFF
TRBJ2-7	TRBV29-1	TRBD1	many	TGCAGCGCCGCCGGCGGACAGGCCTTCTACGAGCAGTACTTC	CSAAGGQAFYEQYF